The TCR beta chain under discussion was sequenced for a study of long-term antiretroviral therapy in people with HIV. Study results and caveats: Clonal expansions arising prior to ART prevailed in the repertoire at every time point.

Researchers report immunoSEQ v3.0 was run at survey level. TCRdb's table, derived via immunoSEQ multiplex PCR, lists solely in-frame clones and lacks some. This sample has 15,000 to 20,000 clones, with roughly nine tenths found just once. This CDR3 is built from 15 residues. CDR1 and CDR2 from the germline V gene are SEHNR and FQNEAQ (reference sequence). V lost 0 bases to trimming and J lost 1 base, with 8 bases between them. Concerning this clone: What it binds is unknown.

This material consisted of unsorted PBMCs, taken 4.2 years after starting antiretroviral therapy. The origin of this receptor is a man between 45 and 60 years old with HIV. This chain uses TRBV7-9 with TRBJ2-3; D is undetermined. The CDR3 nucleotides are TGTGCCAGCAGCTTAGCGCTAAGGGGCACAGATACGCAGTATTTT. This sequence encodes CASSLALRGTDTQYF.